These 20 T cell receptor beta chains were sequenced from one sample in a study of cytomegalovirus exposure and HLA in healthy donors. The primer mix had 60 Vbeta and 13 Jbeta primers. Sequencing was performed with immunoSEQ multiplex PCR; in TCRdb, only in-frame clones are kept and a portion is missing. The sample has about 210,000 clones; 82% are singletons. Sequences were obtained from PBMCs. Receptor source: a man aged 35 to 55 in good health and CMV-seropositive.

This chain uses TRBV9 with TRBJ2-1, with 8 bases that match TRBD2. J lost 4 bases, V lost 0 bases, and 6 bases had no gene match. The CDR3 is 16 amino acids. CDR1 is SGDLS, CDR2 YYNGEE, per germline. The CDR3 sequence: CASSVEVSGAYNEQFF. The CDR3 DNA reads as TGTGCCAGCAGCGTAGAGGTTAGCGGGGCTTACAATGAGCAGTTCTTC. Using reference TRBV9 and TRBJ2-1 for the parts outside the CDR3, the full variable domain is DSGVTQTPKHLITATGQRVTLRCSPRSGDLSVYWYQQSLDQGLQFLIQYYNGEERAKGNILERFSAQQFPDLHSELNLSSLELGDSALYFCASSVEVSGAYNEQFFGPGTRLTVL.

The genes are TRBV27 and TRBJ2-2; TRBD2 agrees at 8 bases. The CDR3 runs to 15 residues. V shed 3 bases, J shed 4 bases, and the junction held 4 bases outside the gene matches. Germline loops: CDR1 MNHEY, CDR2 SMNVEV (reference sequence). CDR3 protein: CASSLIAGSTGELFF. The CDR3 coding sequence is TGTGCCAGCAGTTTGATAGCGGGAAGCACCGGGGAGCTGTTTTTT.

This clone was seen only a few times. The CDR3 DNA sequence: TGTGCCAGCAGCTTAGGCCACGCGGGTTCAGGCCAGCCCCAGCATTTT. This encodes CASSLGHAGSGQPQHF. J is TRBJ1-5 and V is TRBV7-9; D is uncertain. The CDR3 length is 16 residues. Trimming shortened V by 1 base and J by 7 bases, and 17 bases separated the two germline ends. Germline CDR1 is SEHNR and CDR2 is FQNEAQ (reference sequence).

The chain joins TRBV5-6 to TRBJ2-4, with D possibly being TRBD2 (5 bases). The V end lost 2 bases, the J end lost 5 bases, and 11 bases lay between the germline ends. The germline CDR1 and CDR2 sequences are SGHDT and YYEEEE. This CDR3 contains 14 residues. The DNA of the CDR3 is TGTGCCAGCAGCTTTACTCAAGCGGAAAACATTCAGTACTTC. It translates to CASSFTQAENIQYF.

This chain uses TRBV6-5 with TRBJ2-7, with 7 bases matching TRBD2. Germline V gene lookup returns CDR1 MNHEY and CDR2 SVGAGI. The CDR3 has 15 amino acids. The V segment lost 0 bases and the J segment 6 bases; nucleotides outside the gene matches: 8. Written as DNA, the CDR3 is TGTGCCAGCAGTTACTCGTCCCCGCGGGAGTCCGAGCAGTACTTC. It codes for CASSYSSPRESEQYF.

V is TRBV5-1 and J is TRBJ2-2; 9 bases match TRBD2. Trimming cost V 4 bases and J 2 bases; bases outside gene matches: 6. The CDR3 is 16 amino acids. Germline CDR1 is SGHRS and CDR2 is YFSETQ. CDR3 DNA: TGCGCCAGCAGCGTCACTAGCGGGCCCAACACCGGGGAGCTGTTTTTT. This translates into CASSVTSGPNTGELFF.

The chain couples TRBV15 to TRBJ2-3, with D perhaps TRBD2 (6 bases). The germline V gene encodes CDR1 LNHNV and CDR2 YYDKDF (reference sequence). V lost 0 bases to trimming and J lost 2 bases, with 9 bases between them. CDR3 length equals 15 residues. CDR3 region: CATSRDGRTTDTQYF. Here the CDR3 DNA reads TGTGCCACCAGCAGAGATGGGAGGACCACAGATACGCAGTATTTT.

This chain connects TRBV5-1 to TRBJ1-1, with 10 bases lining up with TRBD1. In germline, CDR1 is SGHRS, CDR2 YFSETQ. The V segment lost 5 bases and the J segment 0 bases; nucleotides outside the gene matches: 4. The CDR3 sequence is 15 residues long. The CDR3 reads CASSRTGGMNTEAFF. DNA for the CDR3: TGCGCCAGCAGTCGGACAGGGGGGATGAACACTGAAGCTTTCTTT.

This rearrangement joins TRBV6-1 to TRBJ2-1; D uncertain. The CDR3 sequence is 15 residues long. Germline values: CDR1 MNHNS, CDR2 SASEGT. Trimming took off 1 base at V and 0 bases at J, with 7 bases between the two ends. The CDR3: CASSEDWSSYNEQFF. CDR3 in DNA: TGTGCCAGCAGTGAAGACTGGAGCTCCTACAATGAGCAGTTCTTC.

This clone was recorded a few times. The chain is built from TRBV5-4 and TRBJ1-2; D is possibly TRBD1 (6 bases). CDR1 is SGHNT and CDR2 is YYREEE in the germline V gene (reference sequence). CDR3 length equals 13 residues. V was pared by 1 base and J by 8 bases, with 12 bases between. This chain's CDR3 is CASSLSGVGGYTF. Here the CDR3 DNA reads TGTGCCAGCAGCTTGTCAGGGGTAGGGGGCTACACCTTC.

The V gene is TRBV7-9, the J gene TRBJ2-5; the match to TRBD1 covers 11 bases. The CDR3 spans 16 residues. The junction had 2 bases not matched to a gene; V was cut back by 1 base and J by 1 base. The V gene's germline CDR1 is SEHNR and CDR2 FQNEAQ (reference sequence). The CDR3 reads CASSLGGTGGQETQYF. CDR3 nucleotide sequence: TGTGCCAGCAGCTTAGGGGGGACAGGGGGCCAAGAGACCCAGTACTTC.

The genes are TRBV27 and TRBJ2-1, with D maybe TRBD2 (5 bases). Trimming removed 2 bases at V and 6 bases at J, with 14 bases between. The germline CDR1 and CDR2 sequences are MNHEY and SMNVEV (reference sequence). The CDR3 length is 15 residues. CDR3 bases: TGTGCCAGCAGTTTACTCCTAAGGGCGGGCAATGAGCAGTTCTTC. Translating it yields CASSLLLRAGNEQFF.

The chain uses TRBV5-1 and TRBJ1-1; D possibly corresponds to TRBD1 (6 bases). V was pared by 2 bases and J by 4 bases, with 12 bases between. Germline lookup yields CDR1 SGHRS and CDR2 YFSETQ. The CDR3 loop spans 14 amino acids. This chain's CDR3 is CASSLQGSGTEAFF. The CDR3 coding sequence is TGCGCCAGCAGCTTACAGGGATCGGGCACTGAAGCTTTCTTT.

V and J are TRBV10-3 and TRBJ1-1; 8 bases fit TRBD1. The ends lost 3 bases at V and 6 bases at J; junction bases unmatched: 15. This CDR3 is 17 amino acids long. Germline CDR1 is ENHRY and CDR2 is SYGVKD. CDR3 in amino acids: CAISDLKQGGIRAEAFF. Here the CDR3 DNA reads TGTGCCATCAGTGATTTGAAACAGGGGGGTATTCGGGCTGAAGCTTTCTTT.

V gene TRBV19 combines with J gene TRBJ1-2; D is possibly TRBD1 (6 bases). This CDR3 comprises 17 residues. Germline V gives CDR1 LNHDA, CDR2 SQIVND (reference sequence). Trimming shortened V by 5 bases and J by 3 bases, and 22 bases separated the two germline ends. The CDR3 DNA follows: TGTGCCAGTAGTTGGTTCACATACGGGGGGCAGGACTATGGCTACACCTTC. It specifies CASSWFTYGGQDYGYTF. The full variable domain, rest sourced from reference TRBV19 and TRBJ1-2, is DGGITQSPKYLFRKEGQNVTLSCEQNLNHDAMYWYRQDPGQGLRLIYYSQIVNDFQKGDIAEGYSVSREKKESFPLTVTSAQKNPTAFYLCASSWFTYGGQDYGYTFGSGTRLTVV.

J is TRBJ1-1 and V is TRBV5-6; no firm D call. CDR1 SGHDT and CDR2 YYEEEE come from the germline V gene. The CDR3 spans 13 residues. The V and J ends lost 4 bases and 0 bases respectively, with 7 bases between them. The CDR3 nucleotides read TGTGCCAGCAGCCCTCAGGTGAACACTGAAGCTTTCTTT. It codes for CASSPQVNTEAFF. Together with reference TRBV5-6 and TRBJ1-1, the CDR3 gives the full variable domain: DAGVTQSPTHLIKTRGQQVTLRCSPKSGHDTVSWYQQALGQGPQFIFQYYEEEERQRGNFPDRFSGHQFPNYSSELNVNALLLGDSALYLCASSPQVNTEAFFGQGTRLTVV.

The rearrangement joins TRBV7-3 to TRBJ1-6, with 7 bases aligning to TRBD1. V was pared by 2 bases and J by 6 bases, with 1 base of the junction left unmatched. CDR3 size: 14 residues. Germline lookup yields CDR1 SGHTA and CDR2 FQGTGA. The CDR3 is CASSLGTVNSPLHF. The DNA of the CDR3 is TGTGCCAGCAGCTTAGGGACAGTTAATTCACCCCTCCACTTT. The full variable domain, completed using reference TRBV7-3 and TRBJ1-6, is GAGVSQTPSNKVTEKGKYVELRCDPISGHTALYWYRQSLGQGPEFLIYFQGTGAADDSGLPNDRFFAVRPEGSVSTLKIQRTERGDSAVYLCASSLGTVNSPLHFGNGTRLTVT.

The chain uses TRBV7-9 and TRBJ2-7; TRBD2 aligns across 8 bases. V gave up 5 bases and J gave up 3 bases; unmatched junction bases: 18. CDR1 is SEHNR, CDR2 FQNEAQ, per germline (reference sequence). The length of the CDR3 is 18 residues. In DNA form, the CDR3 reads TGTGCCAGCAGCGGGAGAATGGGACTAGTAACCCCTAGCTACGAGCAGTACTTC. It yields the protein CASSGRMGLVTPSYEQYF.

This chain links TRBV27 with TRBJ2-1; tentatively, D is TRBD2 (6 bases). The germline V gene encodes CDR1 MNHEY and CDR2 SMNVEV (reference sequence). With 4 bases removed from V and 4 bases from J, the gap between germline ends came to 8 bases. This CDR3 is 13 amino acids long. The CDR3: CASSSGEYNEQFF. The CDR3 nucleotides are TGTGCCAGCAGTTCGGGGGAATACAATGAGCAGTTCTTC.

The V gene is TRBV13, the J gene TRBJ1-1, with TRBD1 as a possible D gene (6 bases). V gave up 6 bases and J gave up 6 bases, with 14 bases separating them. The CDR3 totals 13 residues. The germline CDR1 and CDR2 sequences are PRHDT and FYEKMQ (reference sequence). The CDR3 spells CASSHTGFSEAFF. Here the CDR3 DNA reads TGTGCCAGCAGTCATACAGGGTTCTCTGAAGCTTTCTTT.